Shown below are 10 T cell receptor beta chains from a single sample sequenced in a study of OX40 agonist ivuxolimab in advanced cancers. The method was the immunoSEQ multiplex PCR assay. TCRdb took over this immuneACCESS table, retaining in-frame rearrangements with V and J assigned. Such tables are incomplete; in checked studies, under half of the missing clones stem from an unresolved V gene, and the remainder is unexplained. The sample data list about 110,000 clones, and roughly 90% of these were observed just once. Over 0.6% of the sample belongs to the ten largest clones. Material: CD4+ or CD8+ T cells sorted from blood, obtained in a trial of the OX40 agonist ivuxolimab. These receptors were obtained from an adult with an advanced solid tumor such as melanoma, head and neck, liver or kidney cancer.

The rearrangement joins TRBV4-1 to TRBJ2-2; 8 bases map to TRBD2. Germline V gene sequence: CDR1 MGHRA, CDR2 YSYEKL. Germline trimming cut 0 bases from V and 6 bases from J; bases unmatched to any gene: 3. The CDR3 has 15 residues. In nucleotides, the CDR3 is TGCGCCAGCAGCCAAGAGGGACTAGTTTCCGGGGAGCTGTTTTTT. This translates into CASSQEGLVSGELFF.

This chain joins TRBV19 and TRBJ2-7, with TRBD2 identical over 10 bases. The ends lost 1 base at V and 2 bases at J; junction bases unmatched: 8. The germline CDR1 and CDR2 sequences are LNHDA and SQIVND (reference sequence). CDR3 length equals 17 residues. CDR3 loop: CASSIGVVTSGTYEQYF. The CDR3 nucleotides are TGTGCCAGTAGTATAGGGGTTGTCACTAGCGGGACCTACGAGCAGTACTTC.

The rearrangement uses TRBV27 and TRBJ1-1; possibly TRBD1 for D (6 bases). The CDR3 consists of 15 residues. Trimming removed 7 bases at V and 1 base at J, with 16 bases between. Germline CDR1 and CDR2: MNHEY and SMNVEV (reference sequence). CDR3 DNA sequence: TGTGCCAGCATAAGTTCGGGGGCTCCGAACACTGAAGCTTTCTTT. It codes for CASISSGAPNTEAFF.

J is TRBJ2-3 and V is TRBV19, with D perhaps TRBD1 or TRBD2 (8 bases each). V shed 5 bases and J shed 2 bases, with 20 bases lying between them. The germline gives CDR1 LNHDA, CDR2 SQIVND (reference sequence). The CDR3 is 17 residues long. CDR3 bases: TGTGCCAGTAGTCCTATAGCGGGGACAGGCCACACAGATACGCAGTATTTT. This encodes CASSPIAGTGHTDTQYF.

The J gene is TRBJ2-1, the V gene TRBV5-1; 13 nucleotides align to TRBD2. CDR1 and CDR2 from the germline V gene are SGHRS and YFSETQ. J was trimmed by 4 bases and V by 4 bases; bases with no gene match: 2. The CDR3 is made up of 15 amino acids. CDR3 in amino acids: CASSAGLAGYNEQFF. CDR3 bases: TGCGCCAGCAGCGCGGGACTAGCGGGATACAATGAGCAGTTCTTC.

The chain uses TRBV27 and TRBJ2-7; TRBD1 is a possible D gene (5 bases). The CDR3 length is 14 residues. Deletions cut 0 bases from V and 2 bases from J, with 8 bases between. CDR1 MNHEY and CDR2 SMNVEV come from the germline V gene (reference sequence). CDR3 sequence: CASSLSTRAYEQYF. In DNA, the CDR3 is TGTGCCAGCAGTTTATCCACCAGGGCCTACGAGCAGTACTTC.

The chain employs TRBV6-5 and TRBJ1-5; the match to TRBD1 covers 11 bases. V lost 6 bases and J lost 3; bases outside the gene matches: 4. The CDR3 is 15 residues long. The V gene's germline CDR1 is MNHEY and CDR2 SVGAGI. The CDR3 DNA reads TGTGCCAGCAGCGAGGGACAGGGGGACAATCAGCCCCAGCATTTT. This encodes CASSEGQGDNQPQHF.

The chain is built from TRBV11-2 and TRBJ2-5; possible D gene TRBD1, 6 bases. There are 14 residues in the CDR3. Between the trimmed V and J ends, which lost 6 bases and 2 bases, there was a span of 13 bases. Germline V gene lookup returns CDR1 SGHAT and CDR2 FQNNGV. CDR3 region: CASSFGRGQETQYF. The DNA of the CDR3 is TGTGCCAGCAGTTTCGGCAGGGGACAAGAGACCCAGTACTTC.

Details on this clone: The identical CDR3 is also encoded by other nucleotide sequences in the sample. The gene calls are TRBV9 and TRBJ2-7; 9 positions match TRBD2. The CDR3 spans 15 residues. Trimming took 0 bases from V and 1 from J; bases not matched to a gene: 2. In germline, CDR1 is SGDLS, CDR2 YYNGEE. The CDR3, as DNA: TGTGCCAGCAGCGTAGGGCTAGCGGGGTCCTACGAGCAGTACTTC. It is translated as CASSVGLAGSYEQYF.

This clone was found once. The chain links TRBV29-1 to TRBJ1-1; TRBD1 matches at 8 bases. With V trimmed by 7 bases and J by 5 bases, 15 bases remained unmatched. The CDR3 totals 15 residues. Germline CDR1 is SQVTM and CDR2 is ANQGSEA. The CDR3 DNA reads as TGCAGCGCCCGGGGGCAGGGGGCGGGAGAAACTGAAGCTTTCTTT. It is translated as CSARGQGAGETEAFF. The full variable domain, rest sourced from reference TRBV29-1 and TRBJ1-1, is SAVISQKPSRDICQRGTSLTIQCQVDSQVTMMFWYRQQPGQSLTLIATANQGSEATYESGFVIDKFPISRPNLTFSTLTVSNMSPEDSSIYLCSARGQGAGETEAFFGQGTRLTVV.